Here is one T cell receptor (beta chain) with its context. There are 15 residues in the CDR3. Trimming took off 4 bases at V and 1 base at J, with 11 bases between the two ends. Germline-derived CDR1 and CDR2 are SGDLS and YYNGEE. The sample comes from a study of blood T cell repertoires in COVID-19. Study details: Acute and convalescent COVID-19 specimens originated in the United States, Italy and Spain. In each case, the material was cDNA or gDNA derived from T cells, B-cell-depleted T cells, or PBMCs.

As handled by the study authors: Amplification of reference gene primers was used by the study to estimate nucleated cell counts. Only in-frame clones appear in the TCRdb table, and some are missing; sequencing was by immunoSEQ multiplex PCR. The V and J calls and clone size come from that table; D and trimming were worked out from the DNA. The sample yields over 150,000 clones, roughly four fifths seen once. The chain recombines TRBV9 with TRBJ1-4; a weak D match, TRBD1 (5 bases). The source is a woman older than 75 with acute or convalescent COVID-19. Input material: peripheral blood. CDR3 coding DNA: TGTGCCAGCAGCAAAGACAGCAGAACTAATGAAAAACTGTTTTTT. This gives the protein CASSKDSRTNEKLFF.